The clone carrying this T cell receptor (beta chain) showed up just a few times. What it binds is unknown. Germline CDR1 reads SEHNR; CDR2 reads FQNEAQ (reference sequence). V was cut by 5 bases and J by 0 bases, with 14 bases left in between. CDR3 size: 17 residues. TCR beta CDR3 region amplification was performed from RNA transcripts. With the HTBI primer set, the TCR CDR3 went through a first round of RT-PCR. TCRdb re-called the multiplex PCR reads through MiXCR, storing one row per CDR3 protein. The data contain around 400,000 distinct CDR3 sequences, about 15% of them singletons. This sample is part of a study of T cells in Graves' hyperthyroidism and ophthalmopathy. General study results and limits: Ophthalmopathy was separated from stable hyperthyroidism by a 13 V-J model.

V and J are TRBV7-9 and TRBJ1-6, with a tentative D call TRBD1 (5 bases). The TCR originated in a woman between 18 and 29 years old with Graves' hyperthyroidism that later progressed to Graves' ophthalmopathy. Sample: blood. CDR3 residues: CASSRGGGSSYNSPLHF. The DNA of the CDR3 is TGTGCCAGCAGCCGAGGCGGGGGAAGCTCCTATAATTCACCCCTCCACTTT. Full variable domain (remainder filled in from reference TRBV7-9 and TRBJ1-6): DTGVSQNPRHKITKRGQNVTFRCDPISEHNRLYWYRQTLGQGPEFLTYFQNEAQLEKSRLLSDRFSAERPKGSFSTLEIQRTEQGDSAMYLCASSRGGGSSYNSPLHFGNGTRLTVT.